These 19 T cell receptor beta chains came from one sample sequenced in a study of ipilimumab plus nivolumab after autologous stem cell transplantation. Assay used: immunoSEQ multiplex PCR; TCRdb lists only in-frame clones, some missing. This table has about 47,000 clones, about 88% appearing once. The input for sequencing was PBMCs, taken in a trial of ipilimumab plus nivolumab as post-transplant consolidation. These receptors were taken from a male donor with multiple myeloma.

This clone appeared once. The chain links TRBV19 to TRBJ1-2, with 7 bases matching TRBD1. Germline V lookup: CDR1 LNHDA, CDR2 SQIVND (reference sequence). V lost 4 bases to trimming and J lost 8 bases; unmatched junction nucleotides: 10. The CDR3 loop spans 14 amino acids. The CDR3 DNA reads as TGTGCCAGTAGTAGGATCGGGACAGCTGGGGGCTACACCTTC. Residues: CASSRIGTAGGYTF.

The V gene is TRBV6-5, the J gene TRBJ1-1, with D perhaps TRBD1 (6 bases). V lost 2 bases and J lost 0, with 10 bases in between. Germline V gene data show CDR1 as MNHEY and CDR2 as SVGAGI. The CDR3 has 15 amino acids. CDR3 sequence: CASSYVGGLNTEAFF. The CDR3 DNA reads as TGTGCCAGCAGTTACGTAGGGGGTTTGAACACTGAAGCTTTCTTT.

This rearrangement joins TRBV11-2 to TRBJ1-1; D not resolved. Trimming removed 3 bases from V and 3 bases from J, with 8 bases in between. The germline V gene encodes CDR1 SGHAT and CDR2 FQNNGV. The CDR3 length is 13 residues. The CDR3 spells CASSFSAYTEAFF. The CDR3 nucleotides read TGTGCCAGCAGCTTTTCTGCTTACACTGAAGCTTTCTTT. Based on the CDR3 plus reference TRBV11-2 and TRBJ1-1, the full variable domain is EAGVAQSPRYKIIEKRQSVAFWCNPISGHATLYWYQQILGQGPKLLIQFQNNGVVDDSQLPKDRFSAERLKGVDSTLKIQPAKLEDSAVYLCASSFSAYTEAFFGQGTRLTVV.

The chain links TRBV6-6 to TRBJ1-2, with unresolved D. Germline V gives CDR1 MNHNY, CDR2 SVGAGI (reference sequence). CDR3 length equals 13 residues. The germline V and J ends were trimmed by 10 bases and 6 bases, with 18 bases remaining between them. DNA of the CDR3: TGTGCCACCTCCCTTGGGCGTGCGGATGGCTACACCTTC. It encodes CATSLGRADGYTF.

The chain's CDR3 is CASSLSRVGSANYGYTF. CDR3 nucleotide sequence: TGTGCCAGCAGTTTATCCAGGGTGGGGTCTGCTAACTATGGCTACACCTTC. This chain uses TRBV27 with TRBJ1-2; possibly TRBD1 for D (5 bases). Germline V gene sequence: CDR1 MNHEY, CDR2 SMNVEV (reference sequence). The CDR3 covers 17 residues. V dropped 0 bases and J dropped 0 bases, with 14 bases sitting between them.

The chain employs TRBV7-3 and TRBJ2-7; D might be TRBD1 (5 bases). From germline, CDR1 is SGHTA and CDR2 FQGTGA. This CDR3 has 13 amino acids. Trimming removed 4 bases at V and 11 bases at J, with 18 bases between. CDR3 residues: CASSWHEGALKYF. The CDR3 nucleotides are TGTGCCAGCAGCTGGCATGAAGGGGCATTAAAGTACTTC.

This clone showed up just a few times. This rearrangement joins TRBV5-1 to TRBJ2-1; 11 bases align to TRBD1. Germline CDR1 and CDR2: SGHRS and YFSETQ. The junction had 5 bases not matched to a gene; V was cut back by 4 bases and J by 2 bases. There are 16 residues in the CDR3. CDR3 coding DNA: TGCGCCAGCAGCGGGGGGACAGGGGGTCCCTACAATGAGCAGTTCTTC. Its translation: CASSGGTGGPYNEQFF.

The CDR3 DNA reads TGTGCCAGTAGGGACAGCCGCAATCAGCCCCAGCATTTT. Its protein is CASRDSRNQPQHF. The V gene is TRBV19, the J gene TRBJ1-5; D may be TRBD1 (6 bases). This CDR3 is built from 13 residues. The germline CDR1 and CDR2 sequences are LNHDA and SQIVND (reference sequence). With 6 bases removed from V and 2 bases from J, the gap between germline ends came to 8 bases.

The chain links TRBV5-1 to TRBJ1-1; D not resolved. The length of the CDR3 is 13 residues. Germline V CDR1 and CDR2: SGHRS, YFSETQ. Trimming shortened V by 1 base and J by 1 base, and 5 bases separated the two germline ends. This CDR3 reads CASSLTTNTEAFF. Written as DNA, the CDR3 is TGCGCCAGCAGCTTGACGACGAACACTGAAGCTTTCTTT.

Here the CDR3 reads CASSPPDNNYGYTF. The CDR3 DNA follows: TGTGCCAGCAGCCCGCCGGACAATAACTATGGCTACACCTTC. J is TRBJ1-2 and V is TRBV9, with D tentatively TRBD1 (5 bases). This CDR3 is 14 amino acids long. In germline, CDR1 is SGDLS, CDR2 YYNGEE. The V gene lost 4 bases and the J gene lost 1 base, with 11 bases spanning the gap.

The J gene is TRBJ2-5, the V gene TRBV7-8; 8 bases line up with TRBD1. With 5 bases clipped from V and 3 bases from J, the junction kept 5 bases outside the gene matches. The germline V gene encodes CDR1 SGHVS and CDR2 FQNEAQ. The CDR3 consists of 14 residues. The CDR3 sequence: CASSMGQVEETQYF. The CDR3 DNA reads as TGTGCCAGCAGCATGGGACAGGTGGAAGAGACCCAGTACTTC.

The DNA for the CDR3 is TGTGCCAGCAGGCCGGGCAATCAGCCCCAGCATTTT. Translating gives CASRPGNQPQHF. This chain connects TRBV6-1 to TRBJ1-5, with D hard to call. The CDR3 loop spans 12 amino acids. Trimming shortened V by 6 bases and J by 2 bases, and 5 bases separated the two germline ends. CDR1 MNHNS and CDR2 SASEGT come from the germline V gene.

The chain recombines TRBV7-2 with TRBJ1-2; D perhaps matches TRBD1 (6 bases). The germline CDR1 and CDR2 sequences are SGHTA and FQGNSA. V was cut by 6 bases and J by 4 bases, with 12 bases left in between. The CDR3 extends over 13 amino acids. The CDR3 nucleotides are TGTGCCAGCAGGCCACAGGGTAGCTATGGCTACACCTTC. Amino acids: CASRPQGSYGYTF.

The chain couples TRBV27 to TRBJ2-3; D gene ambiguous. V lost 8 bases and J lost 5, with 14 bases in between. CDR3 length: 13 amino acids. CDR1 is MNHEY, CDR2 SMNVEV, per germline (reference sequence). CDR3 amino acids: CASGLAKQDTQYF. Here the CDR3 DNA reads TGTGCCAGCGGGTTGGCGAAACAAGATACGCAGTATTTT.

V is TRBV19 and J is TRBJ2-7, with 7 nucleotides matching TRBD1. CDR1 is LNHDA, CDR2 SQIVND, per germline (reference sequence). The CDR3 is 13 residues long. The junction had 7 bases not matched to a gene; V was cut back by 5 bases and J by 6 bases. CDR3 loop: CASSFPGQAEQYF. The CDR3 DNA reads as TGTGCCAGTAGTTTCCCAGGACAGGCCGAGCAGTACTTC.

The count of this clone is one. The V and J genes are TRBV7-6 and TRBJ2-1, with D hard to call. CDR1 is SGHVS, CDR2 FNYEAQ, per germline. V was cut by 8 bases and J by 0 bases, with 8 bases left in between. The CDR3 covers 13 residues. The CDR3 loop reads CASGYNSYNEQFF. The CDR3 DNA reads as TGTGCCAGCGGGTACAACTCCTACAATGAGCAGTTCTTC.

The chain joins TRBV27 to TRBJ1-1, with TRBD1 as a possible D gene (5 bases). This CDR3 is built from 15 residues. Germline lookup yields CDR1 MNHEY and CDR2 SMNVEV (reference sequence). V lost 8 bases and J lost 3, with 19 bases in between. This CDR3 reads CASLPGPSWDTEAFF. The CDR3 DNA reads TGTGCCAGCCTCCCGGGGCCGAGTTGGGACACTGAAGCTTTCTTT.

DNA of the CDR3: TGTGCCAGCAGCGTAGGGGGGGATTCCTACAATGAGCAGTTCTTC. Protein: CASSVGGDSYNEQFF. The chain is built from TRBV9 and TRBJ2-1; possibly TRBD2 for D (6 bases). Trimming removed 0 bases at V and 1 base at J, with 8 bases between. Germline V gene lookup returns CDR1 SGDLS and CDR2 YYNGEE. The CDR3 sequence is 15 residues long. Complete variable domain (other parts from reference TRBV9 and TRBJ2-1): DSGVTQTPKHLITATGQRVTLRCSPRSGDLSVYWYQQSLDQGLQFLIQYYNGEERAKGNILERFSAQQFPDLHSELNLSSLELGDSALYFCASSVGGDSYNEQFFGPGTRLTVL.

V and J are TRBV28 and TRBJ2-3; perhaps TRBD2 as D (5 bases). The germline gives CDR1 MDHEN, CDR2 SYDVKM. The CDR3 has 12 amino acids. Trimming took 5 bases from V and 8 from J, leaving 11 bases between them. The CDR3 nucleotides read TGTGCCAGCAGTCGTTCCGCGGGTACGCAGTATTTT. It specifies CASSRSAGTQYF.